This is a list of T cell receptor beta chains from one sample in a study of T-cell reconstitution after alpha-beta-depleted transplantation in children. A single record per CDR3 protein comes from TCRdb applying MiXCR to the PCR reads. The table lists about 500,000 distinct CDR3 sequences, 9.5% to 12% of them singletons. The material was PBMCs, mostly from graft donor cells, obtained 180 days after TCRalphabeta/CD19-depleted stem cell transplant. These receptors all stem from a female patient between 2 and 10 years old who had a stem cell transplant for aplastic anemia, so the T cells may come from the graft donor. Each CDR3 is given with its conserved first and last residue.

CDR3: CASSLARRQGNAGELFF
V: TRBV7-2

CDR3: CASSTGLFAEAFF
V: TRBV19

CDR3: CAIRPGTGGHEQFF
V: TRBV10-3

CDR3: CASRASVGPYEQYF
V: TRBV6-2/TRBV6-3

CDR3: CSASPVLGTDTQYF
V: TRBV20-1

CDR3: CATEGSYNEQFF
V: TRBV24-1

CDR3: CASSLGTGGPTDTQYF
V: TRBV28

CDR3: CATSDLAGGYNEQFF
V: TRBV24-1

CDR3: CASTYVAGLYNEQFF
V: TRBV7-9

CDR3: CASSFLGDNQPQHF
V: TRBV12-3/TRBV12-4

CDR3: CATSRGESNEKLFF
V: TRBV15

CDR3: CASSLAGSPAELF
V: TRBV5-1

CDR3: CASSLVVWETSYEQYF
V: TRBV12-3/TRBV12-4

CDR3: CATSRSPSGNTGDLFF
V: TRBV15

CDR3: CASSLALDNWSYGYTF
V: TRBV7-8

CDR3: CASSLGGLVWAYNEQFF
V: TRBV7-9

CDR3: CASSQWMTSLNEQFF
V: TRBV28

CDR3: CASSQGTGERGNTIYF
V: TRBV4-3

CDR3: CASSSTGTTGELFF
V: TRBV7-2

CDR3: CASSVTDPLHF
V: TRBV2

CDR3: CASSQAQSGKGVNEQFF
V: TRBV4-1

CDR3: CASSLLGFGETQYF
V: TRBV5-1

CDR3: CASSHSLRGTGELFF
V: TRBV4-1

CDR3: CATSDFGAANKGHTEAFF
V: TRBV24-1

CDR3: CASSQTTGTEAFF
V: TRBV14

CDR3: CASSEQGPYEQYF
V: TRBV6-1

CDR3: CASSLFGDSELAKNIQYF
V: TRBV11-2

CDR3: CASSLDPPAPPSTDTQYF
V: TRBV27

CDR3: CASSFSARDRAGNEQFF
V: TRBV11-3

CDR3: CSATRQPNSNQPQHF
V: TRBV20-1

CDR3: CASSLRGGLNYGYTF
V: TRBV4-3

CDR3: CASSLAGTGRASNQPQHF
V: TRBV12-3/TRBV12-4

CDR3: CASRSTGRYEQFF
V: TRBV10-2

CDR3: CASSLEYSNYGYTF
V: TRBV7-2

CDR3: CASSSSSSGRWNEQFF
V: TRBV5-1

CDR3: CSVEEKSSTDTQYF
V: TRBV29-1

CDR3: CASSPPVQGMGTEAFF
V: TRBV6-2/TRBV6-3

CDR3: CASSPLEAEAFF
V: TRBV7-2

CDR3: CSAYTGILYEQYF
V: TRBV20-1

CDR3: CASGLAQNLDTEAFF
V: TRBV12-5

CDR3: CASRRAGGPRGNEQFF
V: TRBV7-2

CDR3: CAISRGPGVYSNQPQHF
V: TRBV10-3

CDR3: CSARDLAPLYQETQYF
V: TRBV20-1

CDR3: CSARTLGHQPQHF
V: TRBV20-1

CDR3: CASSPGLAINNEQFF
V: TRBV4-3